The sequence of this TCR beta chain was determined in a study of T-cell memory formation after mild COVID-19. TCRdb redid the calling of the 5' RACE reads with MiXCR, one entry per CDR3 protein. The top ten hold approximately 14% of the sample, which has under 450,000 distinct CDR3 sequences, about 22% seen once. With V trimmed by 2 bases and J by 6 bases, 17 bases remained unmatched. Germline-derived CDR1 and CDR2 are DFQATT and SNEGSKA (reference sequence). This CDR3 spans 17 amino acids. This rearrangement joins TRBV20-1 to TRBJ2-3, with TRBD1 identical over 7 bases. The clonotype originates from an adult woman who had mild COVID-19 (a few samples of this study predate the infection). Cell type and time point are not known. Sequencing input: PBMCs or a T cell subset sorted from them (not recorded which). DNA of the CDR3: TGCAGTGCTAGATCTCTCCCCCGGGACAGCCGAACGGATACGCAGTATTTT. Translation gives CSARSLPRDSRTDTQYF.